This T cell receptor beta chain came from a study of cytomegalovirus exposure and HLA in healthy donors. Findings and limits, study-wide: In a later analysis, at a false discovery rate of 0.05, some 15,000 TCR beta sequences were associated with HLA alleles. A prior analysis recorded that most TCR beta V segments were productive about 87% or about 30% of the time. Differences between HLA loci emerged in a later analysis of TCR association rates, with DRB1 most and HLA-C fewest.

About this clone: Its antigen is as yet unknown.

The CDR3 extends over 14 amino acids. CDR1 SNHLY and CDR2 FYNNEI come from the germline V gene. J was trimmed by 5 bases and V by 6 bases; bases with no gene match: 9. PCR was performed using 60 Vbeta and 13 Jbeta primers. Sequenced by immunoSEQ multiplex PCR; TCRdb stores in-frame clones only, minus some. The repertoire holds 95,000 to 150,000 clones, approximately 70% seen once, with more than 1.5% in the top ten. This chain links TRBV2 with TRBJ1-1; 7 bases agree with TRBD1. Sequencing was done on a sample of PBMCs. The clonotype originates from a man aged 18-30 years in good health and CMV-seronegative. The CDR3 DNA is TGTGCCAGCAGGCCAACCCAGGGGGGAACTGAAGCTTTCTTT. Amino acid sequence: CASRPTQGGTEAFF.